This T cell receptor beta chain appears in the sequencing data of a study of beta chain features in type 1 diabetes. Study outcomes and limitations: A moderate, significant TCRB CDR3 shortening appeared in type 1 diabetes across four CD4+ subsets. Within the patient group, naive, central memory and Treg TCRB repertoires appeared more similar to each other than within healthy donors.

The entirety of the isolated RNA underwent reverse transcription, so expressed TCRB transcripts were sequenced. There were several million reads on average in the naive, central memory and regulatory T cell samples. Sequencing used immunoSEQ multiplex PCR; TCRdb keeps in-frame clones, though not all of them. The table lists about 660,000 clones, about an eighth of them singletons. The CDR3 contains 17 residues. The V and J ends lost 5 bases and 1 base, in that order; junction bases with no gene match: 6. Germline values: CDR1 SEHNR, CDR2 FQNEAQ (reference sequence). One heparinised draw, averaging around 0.12 L, was taken per donor. In its sample, this clone was seen a few times. Its cognate antigen is unknown.

The sequence was obtained from a man between 18 and 35 years old with type 1 diabetes. Sequenced sample: naive CD4+ T cells from blood. The chain carries TRBV7-9 and TRBJ1-5; TRBD1 matches 12 bases. CDR3 nucleotide sequence: TGTGCCAGCAGCCCGGGACAGGGGGCCTTAAGCAATCAGCCCCAGCATTTT. Its protein is CASSPGQGALSNQPQHF.